This T cell receptor beta chain was observed in a study of blood T cell repertoires in COVID-19. This clone has just one count. The assay was immunoSEQ multiplex PCR, and TCRdb's table has in-frame clones only and misses some. The profile covers approximately 180,000 clones, with roughly 88% appearing a single time and roughly 15% taken by the ten largest. V shed 6 bases and J 5 bases; nucleotides not matched to a gene: 6. Germline assignment: CDR1 SNHLY and CDR2 FYNNEI. This CDR3 comprises 14 residues. This TCR came from a man aged 50-59 years who had recovered from COVID-19. V is TRBV2 and J is TRBJ2-7; the match to TRBD2 covers 11 bases. The sequencing input was PBMCs or T cells enriched from blood (not recorded which). CDR3 amino acids: CASRDSGGGDEQYF. The CDR3 DNA follows: TGTGCCAGCAGGGATAGCGGGGGGGGCGACGAGCAGTACTTC.